This T cell receptor beta chain emerged from a study of CXCR3-negative and CXCR3-positive naive CD8 T cells. Study conclusions and caveats: Diversity was high in both naive subsets and much lower in memory cells. TRB CDR3s of CXCR3-positive naive cells were more hydrophobic than those of CXCR3-negative naive cells.

For this clonotype: Its cognate antigen is unknown.

The libraries of TRB cDNA were prepared using 5' RACE with UMI labels. After re-calling the 5' RACE reads, TCRdb lists one entry per CDR3 protein, DNA absent. The sample totals over 150,000 distinct CDR3 sequences. The origin of this receptor is a human donor in good health. Some clones in this sample may be carry-over from other donors' samples. Material: naive CXCR3+ CD8+ T cells from blood. Noted subset: CD45RO-CCR7+CD27+CD95- naive CD8+ T cells expressing CXCR3 (TNR3+).

CDR3: CASSLMWTGGVYEQYF. V gene TRBV12-3 or TRBV12-4 combines with J gene TRBJ2-7; the D call of TRBD2 rests on TCRdb alone, since no DNA is present to check it. The CDR3 is 16 amino acids.